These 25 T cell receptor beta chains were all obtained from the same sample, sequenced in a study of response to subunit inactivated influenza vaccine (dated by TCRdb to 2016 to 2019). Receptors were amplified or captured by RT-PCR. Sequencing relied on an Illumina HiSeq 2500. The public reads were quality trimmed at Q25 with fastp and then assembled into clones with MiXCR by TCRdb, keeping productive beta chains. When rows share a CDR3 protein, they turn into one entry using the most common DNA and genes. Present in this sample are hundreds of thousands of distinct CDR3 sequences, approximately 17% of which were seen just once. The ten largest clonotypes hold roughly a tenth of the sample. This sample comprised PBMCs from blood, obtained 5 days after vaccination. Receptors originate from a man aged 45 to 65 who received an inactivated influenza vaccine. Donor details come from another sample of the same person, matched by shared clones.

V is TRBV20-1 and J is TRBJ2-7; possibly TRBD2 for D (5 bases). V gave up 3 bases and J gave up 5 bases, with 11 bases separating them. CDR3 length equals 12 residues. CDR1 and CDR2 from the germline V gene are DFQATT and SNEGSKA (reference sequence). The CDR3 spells CSASEGNNEQYF. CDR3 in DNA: TGCAGTGCTAGCGAGGGAAACAACGAGCAGTACTTC.

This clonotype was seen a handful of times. The CDR3 DNA follows: TGTGCCAGCAGCCAAAGAGTAGCGGGGGCCCGTCGAGATGAGCAGTTCTTC. The encoded protein is CASSQRVAGARRDEQFF. The V gene is TRBV3-1, the J gene TRBJ2-1; TRBD2 matches at 9 bases. The CDR3 contains 17 residues. The trim removed 2 bases at V and 8 bases at J, leaving 13 bases unmatched. Germline V gene data show CDR1 as LGHDT and CDR2 as YNNKEL (reference sequence).

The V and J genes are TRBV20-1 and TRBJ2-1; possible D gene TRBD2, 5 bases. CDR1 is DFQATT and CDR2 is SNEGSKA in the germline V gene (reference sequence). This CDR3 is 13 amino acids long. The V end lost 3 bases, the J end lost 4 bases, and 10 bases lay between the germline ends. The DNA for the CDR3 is TGCAGTGCTAGGGGAGTGGGATACAATGAGCAGTTCTTC. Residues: CSARGVGYNEQFF.

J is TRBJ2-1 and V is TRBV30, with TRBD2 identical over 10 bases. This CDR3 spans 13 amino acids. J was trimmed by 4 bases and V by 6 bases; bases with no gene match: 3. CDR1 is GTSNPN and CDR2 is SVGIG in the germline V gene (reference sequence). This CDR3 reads CACGLAVYNEQFF. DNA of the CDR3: TGTGCCTGCGGACTAGCGGTGTACAATGAGCAGTTCTTC.

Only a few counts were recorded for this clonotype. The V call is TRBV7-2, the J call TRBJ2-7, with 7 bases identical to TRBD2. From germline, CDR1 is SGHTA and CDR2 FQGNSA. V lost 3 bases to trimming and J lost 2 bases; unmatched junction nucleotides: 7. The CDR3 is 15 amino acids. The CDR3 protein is CASSFVGGGPYEQYF. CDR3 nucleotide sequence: TGTGCCAGCAGCTTCGTCGGGGGAGGGCCCTACGAGCAGTACTTC. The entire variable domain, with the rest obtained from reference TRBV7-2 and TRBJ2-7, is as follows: GAGVSQSPSNKVTEKGKDVELRCDPISGHTALYWYRQSLGQGLEFLIYFQGNSAPDKSGLPSDRFSAERTGGSVSTLTIQRTQQEDSAVYLCASSFVGGGPYEQYFGPGTRLTVT.

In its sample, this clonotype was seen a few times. The CDR3 nucleotides read TGTGCCAGCAGTTACTCGATCCAGGGGGGGGTAAAAGGAGCCAAAAACATTCAGTACTTC. It translates to CASSYSIQGGVKGAKNIQYF. V is TRBV6-2 or TRBV6-3 and J is TRBJ2-4, with D perhaps being TRBD1 or TRBD2 (7 bases each). Germline-derived CDR1 and CDR2 are MNHEY and SVGEGT. Trimming took 0 bases from V and 0 from J, leaving 21 bases between them. This CDR3 has 20 residues.

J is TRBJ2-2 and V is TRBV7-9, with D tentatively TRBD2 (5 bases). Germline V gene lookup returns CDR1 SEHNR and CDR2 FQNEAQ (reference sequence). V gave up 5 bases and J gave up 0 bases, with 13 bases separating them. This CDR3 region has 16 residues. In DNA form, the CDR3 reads TGTGCCAGCAGCCCCCTCGGTAGCGCGAACACCGGGGAGCTGTTTTTT. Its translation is CASSPLGSANTGELFF.

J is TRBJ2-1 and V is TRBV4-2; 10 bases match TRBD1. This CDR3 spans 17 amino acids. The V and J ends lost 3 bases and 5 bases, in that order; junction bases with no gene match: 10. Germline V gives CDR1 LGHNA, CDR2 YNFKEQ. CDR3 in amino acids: CASSQAPTGQGNNEQFF. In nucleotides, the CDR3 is TGTGCCAGCAGCCAGGCACCTACGGGACAGGGGAACAATGAGCAGTTCTTC.

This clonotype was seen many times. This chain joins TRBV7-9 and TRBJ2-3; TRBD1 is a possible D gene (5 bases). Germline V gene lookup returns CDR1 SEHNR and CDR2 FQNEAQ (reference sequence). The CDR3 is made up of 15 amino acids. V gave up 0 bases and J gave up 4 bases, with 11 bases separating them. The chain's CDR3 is CASSLAAGLADTQYF. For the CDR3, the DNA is TGTGCCAGCAGCTTAGCGGCAGGGCTGGCAGATACGCAGTATTTT.

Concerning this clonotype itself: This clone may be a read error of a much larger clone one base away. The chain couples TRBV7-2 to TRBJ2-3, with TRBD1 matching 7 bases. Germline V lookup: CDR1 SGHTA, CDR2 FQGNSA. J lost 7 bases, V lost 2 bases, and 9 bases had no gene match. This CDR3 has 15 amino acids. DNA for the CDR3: TGTGCCAGCAGCTTACTCGACAGGGAGTACTATACGCAGTATTTT. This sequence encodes CASSLLDREYYTQYF.

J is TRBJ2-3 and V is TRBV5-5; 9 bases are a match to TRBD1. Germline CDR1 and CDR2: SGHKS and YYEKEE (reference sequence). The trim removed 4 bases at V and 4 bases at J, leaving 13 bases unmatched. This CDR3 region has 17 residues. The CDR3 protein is CASSPSRTGGRADTQYF. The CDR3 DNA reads TGTGCCAGCAGCCCGTCAAGAACAGGGGGCCGAGCAGATACGCAGTATTTT. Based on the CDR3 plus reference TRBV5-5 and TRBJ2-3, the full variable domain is DAGVTQSPTHLIKTRGQQVTLRCSPISGHKSVSWYQQVLGQGPQFIFQYYEKEERGRGNFPDRFSARQFPNYSSELNVNALLLGDSALYLCASSPSRTGGRADTQYFGPGTRLTVL.

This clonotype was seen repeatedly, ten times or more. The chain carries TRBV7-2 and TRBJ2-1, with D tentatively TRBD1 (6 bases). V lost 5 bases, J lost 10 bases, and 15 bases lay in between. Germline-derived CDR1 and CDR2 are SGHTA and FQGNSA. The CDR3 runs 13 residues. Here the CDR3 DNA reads TGTGCCAGCAGCGTATACAGGGTCAACGAGCAGTTCTTC. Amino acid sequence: CASSVYRVNEQFF.

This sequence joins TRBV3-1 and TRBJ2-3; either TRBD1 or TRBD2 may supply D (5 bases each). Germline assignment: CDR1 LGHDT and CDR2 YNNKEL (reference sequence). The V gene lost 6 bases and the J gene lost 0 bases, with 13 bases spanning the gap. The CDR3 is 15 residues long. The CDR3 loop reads CASRTRGASTDTQYF. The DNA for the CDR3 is TGTGCCAGCAGGACCCGAGGGGCAAGCACAGATACGCAGTATTTT.

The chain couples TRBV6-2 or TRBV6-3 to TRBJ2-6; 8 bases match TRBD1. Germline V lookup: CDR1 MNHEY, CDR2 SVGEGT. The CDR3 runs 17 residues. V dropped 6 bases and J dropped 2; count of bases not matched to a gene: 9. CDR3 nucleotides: TGTGCCAGCAGGAAAGACAGGGGTATCGCTGGGGCCAACGTCCTGACTTTC. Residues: CASRKDRGIAGANVLTF.

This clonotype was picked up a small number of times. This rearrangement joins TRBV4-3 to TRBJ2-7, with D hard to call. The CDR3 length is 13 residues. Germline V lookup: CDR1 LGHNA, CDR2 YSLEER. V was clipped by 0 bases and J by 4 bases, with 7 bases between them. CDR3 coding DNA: TGCGCCAGCAGCCAAGAAGTGAGATACGAGCAGTACTTC. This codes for CASSQEVRYEQYF.

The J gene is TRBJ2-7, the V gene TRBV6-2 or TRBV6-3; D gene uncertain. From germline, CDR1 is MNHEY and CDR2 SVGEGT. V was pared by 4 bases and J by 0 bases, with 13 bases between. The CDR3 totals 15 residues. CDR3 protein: CASSSDPSSSYEQYF. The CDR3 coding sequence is TGTGCCAGCAGTTCGGACCCCTCCAGCTCCTACGAGCAGTACTTC.

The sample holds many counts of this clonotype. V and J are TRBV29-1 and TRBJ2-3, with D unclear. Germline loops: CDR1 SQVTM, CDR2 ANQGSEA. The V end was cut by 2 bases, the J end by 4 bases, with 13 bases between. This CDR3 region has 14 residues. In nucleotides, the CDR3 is TGCAGCGTTGAAAGCAGAACGAGGTCAGATACGCAGTATTTT. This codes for CSVESRTRSDTQYF.

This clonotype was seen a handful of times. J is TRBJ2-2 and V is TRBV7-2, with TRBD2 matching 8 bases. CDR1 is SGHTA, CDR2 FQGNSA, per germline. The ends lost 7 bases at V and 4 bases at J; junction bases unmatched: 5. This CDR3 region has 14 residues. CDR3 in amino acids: CASTGGAITGELFF. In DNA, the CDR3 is TGTGCCAGCACGGGGGGGGCGATCACCGGGGAGCTGTTTTTT.

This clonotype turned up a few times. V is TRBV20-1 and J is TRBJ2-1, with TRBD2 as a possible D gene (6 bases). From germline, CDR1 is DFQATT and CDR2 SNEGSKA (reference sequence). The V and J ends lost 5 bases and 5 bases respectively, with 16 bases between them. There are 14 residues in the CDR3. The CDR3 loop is CSAGGSSGNNEQFF. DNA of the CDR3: TGCAGTGCTGGCGGAAGTAGCGGCAACAATGAGCAGTTCTTC.

The CDR3 nucleotides read TGTGCCAGCAGTTCCATGACTAGTTGGGAGACCCAGTACTTC. Protein product: CASSSMTSWETQYF. The chain has TRBV6-5 and TRBJ2-5, with a weak D call TRBD2 (6 bases). Trimming stripped 4 bases from V and 5 bases from J, with 14 bases between. This CDR3 contains 14 residues. CDR1 and CDR2 from the germline V gene are MNHEY and SVGAGI.

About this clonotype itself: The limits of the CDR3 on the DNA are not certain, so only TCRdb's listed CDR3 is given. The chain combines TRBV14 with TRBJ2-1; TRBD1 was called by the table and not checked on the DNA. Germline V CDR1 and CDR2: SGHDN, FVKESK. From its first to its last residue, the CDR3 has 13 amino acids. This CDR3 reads CASSQDVGGGSFF.

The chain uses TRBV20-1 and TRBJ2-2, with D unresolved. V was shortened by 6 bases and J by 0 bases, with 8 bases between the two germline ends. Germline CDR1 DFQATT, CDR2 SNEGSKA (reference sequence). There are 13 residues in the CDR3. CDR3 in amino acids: CSASTSNTGELFF. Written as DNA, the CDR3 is TGCAGTGCCAGCACTTCGAACACCGGGGAGCTGTTTTTT.

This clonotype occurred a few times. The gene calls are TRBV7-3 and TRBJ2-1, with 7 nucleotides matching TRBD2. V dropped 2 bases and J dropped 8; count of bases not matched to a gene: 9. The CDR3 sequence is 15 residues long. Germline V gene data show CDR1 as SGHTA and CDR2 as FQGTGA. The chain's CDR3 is CASSLGTTRSDEQFF. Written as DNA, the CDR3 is TGTGCCAGCAGCTTAGGGACTACCCGGTCGGATGAGCAGTTCTTC.

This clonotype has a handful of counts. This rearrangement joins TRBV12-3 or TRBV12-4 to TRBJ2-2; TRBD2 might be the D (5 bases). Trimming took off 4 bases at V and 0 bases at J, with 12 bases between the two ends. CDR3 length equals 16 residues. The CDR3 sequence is CASSWRGSPNTGELFF. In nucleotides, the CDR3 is TGTGCCAGCAGTTGGAGAGGGTCCCCGAACACCGGGGAGCTGTTTTTT.

This CDR3 reads CASSYARSSGRVYEQYF. The DNA for the CDR3 is TGTGCCAGCAGTTACGCGCGATCTAGCGGGAGAGTCTACGAGCAGTACTTC. The rearrangement links TRBV6-5 to TRBJ2-7; 10 nucleotides agree with TRBD2. This CDR3 contains 17 residues. Germline V gene sequence: CDR1 MNHEY, CDR2 SVGAGI. V lost 2 bases and J lost 3; bases outside the gene matches: 10.